The present entry profiles one T cell receptor beta chain with its context. What it binds is not known. The use of a sample-barcoded 5' primer and a J-beta primer mix characterized a second PCR of roughly 6 to 11 cycles. TCRdb passed the 5' RACE reads through MiXCR, listing each CDR3 protein once. The repertoire holds around 800,000 distinct CDR3 sequences, approximately 65% seen once, with roughly a quarter in the top ten. The V gene's germline CDR1 is MNHEY and CDR2 SVGAGI. There are 16 residues in the CDR3. The entry originates in a study of blood T cells in healthy people across ages. Study conclusions and caveats: Per million T cells, TCR beta diversity dropped roughly linearly as age increased. Estimates of total diversity, which came from one million sequenced T cells, were considered to be underestimates.

No fewer than 5 micrograms of total RNA were isolated from every sample. Sequenced sample: blood. The sequence was obtained from a man between 25 and 39 years old in good health. V gene TRBV6-5 combines with J gene TRBJ2-4; 8 nucleotides align to TRBD1. The J call may be in error: the DNA end matches TRBJ2-7 better. The CDR3 is CASSYSRTGRRSEQYF. Written as DNA, the CDR3 is TGTGCCAGCAGTTACTCGAGGACAGGGAGAAGATCCGAGCAGTACTTC.